This TCR beta chain was obtained from a study of blood T cell repertoires in COVID-19. Background on the study: The cDNA or gDNA used as material had been derived from T cells, B-cell-depleted T cells, or PBMCs.

Only in-frame clones appear in the TCRdb table, and some are missing; sequencing was by immunoSEQ multiplex PCR. The sample holds 400,000 or so clones, about 87% seen once. This clone has a handful of counts. The sample comprised peripheral blood. This TCR came from a human donor in a cohort sampled during active COVID-19.

CDR3 sequence reads: CASSLAASSNEQFF. The CDR3 region has the DNA TGTGCCAGCAGCTTAGCTGCTAGCTCCAATGAGCAGTTCTTC. V is TRBV11-3 and J is TRBJ2-1, with D possibly TRBD2 on 5 matching bases. Per germline, CDR1 SGHNT and CDR2 YENEEA. There are 14 residues in the CDR3. The V end lost 1 base, the J end lost 6 bases, and 10 bases lay between the germline ends.